Described below is a single TCR beta chain sequence and its context. This sample is drawn from a study of blood T cell repertoires in COVID-19. Trimming took off 6 bases at V and 4 bases at J, with 18 bases between the two ends. CDR3 length: 15 residues. Per the germline V gene, CDR1 is MNHEY and CDR2 is SMNVEV (reference sequence). As originally analysed: Reference gene primer amplification in the assay estimated nucleated cell counts. Some clones are missing from TCRdb's copy, which holds only in-frame ones; the method was immunoSEQ multiplex PCR. V, J and clone size were drawn from that table, and D and trimming were deduced from the DNA. The data contain 75,000 to 90,000 clones, about 82% of them singletons.

The receptor was derived from an elderly man with active or convalescent COVID-19. Sequenced sample: peripheral blood. This sequence joins TRBV27 and TRBJ1-2, with D maybe TRBD1 (6 bases). In DNA form, the CDR3 reads TGTGCCAGCAGAGATTCAGACAGGCTGGGCTATGGCTACACCTTC. Translation: CASRDSDRLGYGYTF.